This TCR beta chain stems from a study of blood T cells in healthy people across ages. Primers used in a second PCR of about 6 to 11 cycles were a sample-barcoded 5' primer and a J-beta primer mix. One entry per CDR3 protein results from TCRdb running MiXCR on the 5' RACE reads. This sample yields about 1.4 million distinct CDR3 sequences, of which 55% to 75% are seen a single time; over 5.5% belongs to the top ten. In germline, CDR1 is MDHEN, CDR2 SYDVKM. CDR3 size: 14 residues. This clonotype was sampled from a man between 18 and 35 years old in good health. The sample taken for sequencing was blood. The chain recombines TRBV28 with TRBJ2-5; no firm D call. Gene TRBJ2-7 matches the end of the DNA better, so the J call may be wrong. CDR3 sequence reads: CAIKAARSSYEQYF. CDR3 DNA: TGTGCCATCAAGGCGGCCAGGTCCTCCTACGAGCAGTACTTC.